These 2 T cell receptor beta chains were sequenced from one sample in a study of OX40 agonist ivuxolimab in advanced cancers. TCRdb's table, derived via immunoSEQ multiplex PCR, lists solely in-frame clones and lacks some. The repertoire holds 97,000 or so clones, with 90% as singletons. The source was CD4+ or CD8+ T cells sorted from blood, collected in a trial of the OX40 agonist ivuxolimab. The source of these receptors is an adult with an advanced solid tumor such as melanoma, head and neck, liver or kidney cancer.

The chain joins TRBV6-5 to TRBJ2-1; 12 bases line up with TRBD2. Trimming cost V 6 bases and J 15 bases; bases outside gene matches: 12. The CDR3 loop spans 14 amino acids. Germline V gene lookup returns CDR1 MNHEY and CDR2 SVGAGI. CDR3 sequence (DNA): TGTGCCAGCAGAATGACTAGCGGGAGTTTTGGGCTGTTCTTC. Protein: CASRMTSGSFGLFF.

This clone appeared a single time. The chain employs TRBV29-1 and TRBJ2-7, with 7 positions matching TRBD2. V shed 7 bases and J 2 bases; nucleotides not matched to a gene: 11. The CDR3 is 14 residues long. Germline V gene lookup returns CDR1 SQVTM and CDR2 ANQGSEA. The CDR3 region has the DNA TGCAGCGCCCAGAGGGGCGGGGGTACCTACGAGCAGTACTTC. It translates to CSAQRGGGTYEQYF.